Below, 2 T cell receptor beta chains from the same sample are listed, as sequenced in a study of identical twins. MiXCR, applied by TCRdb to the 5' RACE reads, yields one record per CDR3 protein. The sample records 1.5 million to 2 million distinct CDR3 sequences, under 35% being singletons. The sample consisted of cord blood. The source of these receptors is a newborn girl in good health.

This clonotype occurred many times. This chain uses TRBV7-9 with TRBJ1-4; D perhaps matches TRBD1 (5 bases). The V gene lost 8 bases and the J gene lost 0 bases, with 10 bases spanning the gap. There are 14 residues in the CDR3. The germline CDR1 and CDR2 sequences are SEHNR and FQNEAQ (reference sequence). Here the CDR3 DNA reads TGTGCCAGCTCAAGCAGGGCAACTAATGAAAAACTGTTTTTT. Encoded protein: CASSSRATNEKLFF.

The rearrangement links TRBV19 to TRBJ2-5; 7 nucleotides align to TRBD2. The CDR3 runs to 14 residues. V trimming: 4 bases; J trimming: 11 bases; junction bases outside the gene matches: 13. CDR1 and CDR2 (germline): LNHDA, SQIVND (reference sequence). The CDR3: CASSTRGVWNEQYF. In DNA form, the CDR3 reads TGTGCCAGTAGTACCCGGGGGGTCTGGAATGAGCAGTACTTC.